Listed below are T cell receptor beta chains from one sample, sequenced in a study of blood T cells in healthy people across ages. TCRdb called the 5' RACE reads again in MiXCR, with one record for every CDR3 protein. Altogether roughly 800,000 distinct CDR3 sequences are present, 55% to 75% being singletons, with the ten largest covering 20% to 25%. The source material was blood. Receptors were obtained from a man younger than 40 in good health. CDR3s include the opening cysteine and the closing phenylalanine or tryptophan. A D gene is named only where the DNA matches it firmly. Size is omitted from some rows. Given values are once, few, many or a class for expanded clones.

>TRBJ2-5|TRBV12-3/TRBV12-4|-|TRBD1
TGTGCCAGCAGCCGGGACAGGGACCTCCGAGAGACCCAGTACTTC
CASSRDRDLRETQYF
>TRBJ1-6|TRBV7-2|few|-
TGTGCCAGCAGCTCGATAGCGGGGGGGACTTCACCCCTCCACTTT
CASSSIAGGTSPLHF
>TRBJ2-1|TRBV27|few|-
TGTGCCAGCAGCTTACTTAACGTCAATGAGCAGTTCTTC
CASSLLNVNEQFF
>TRBJ2-1|TRBV6-5|-|TRBD2
TGTGTGAGCGGGAGTGGTTCCTACAATGAGCAGTTCTTC
CVSGSGSYNEQFF
>TRBJ2-7|TRBV27|few|-
TGTGCCAGCAGTTGGGGACCGGGCTACGAGCAGTACTTC
CASSWGPGYEQYF
>TRBJ2-1|TRBV29-1|once|TRBD2
TGCAGCGTTGAAGCCATAGCGGGGGGAGAGAATGAGCAGTTCTTC
CSVEAIAGGENEQFF
>TRBJ1-1|TRBV20-1|many|-
TGCAGTGCTAGAGAATTATGGGGGAACACTGAAGCTTTCTTT
CSARELWGNTEAFF
>TRBJ2-1|TRBV29-1|-|-
TGCAGCGTTGAAAGATCGGGTTGGAACAATGAGCAGTTCTTC
CSVERSGWNNEQFF
>TRBJ1-2|TRBV3-1|-|TRBD1
TGTGCCAGCAGCCAATGGGACAGGGACGTTTCTGGCTACACCTTC
CASSQWDRDVSGYTF
>TRBJ2-5|TRBV28|-|-
TGTGCCAGCAGTTTACGGTCTCGCGGCCCGAGTGTGGAGACCCAGTACTTC
CASSLRSRGPSVETQYF
>TRBJ2-7|TRBV6-1|few|-
TGTGCCAGCACAACATGGGCAGGAGGCTCCTACGAGCAGTACTTC
CASTTWAGGSYEQYF
>TRBJ2-7|TRBV29-1|-|-
TGCAGCGTTGAACGGATAGACTCCTACGAGCAGTACTTC
CSVERIDSYEQYF
>TRBJ2-7|TRBV7-2|-|TRBD2
TGTGCCAGCAGCTTAGTCGAGGGAGGGCCGGGGGAGCAGTACTTC
CASSLVEGGPGEQYF
>TRBJ2-7|TRBV10-3|-|-
TGTGCCATCAGTGAAAGGGACCCCTCCGAGCAGTACTTC
CAISERDPSEQYF
>TRBJ2-3|TRBV4-3|-|-
TGCGCCAGCAGCCAAGACGCGGGAAAGTCCACGCAGTATTTT
CASSQDAGKSTQYF
>TRBJ2-1|TRBV14|-|TRBD2
TGTGCCAGCAGCCGCCGACCCGAGACTAGCGGCTACGATGAGCAGTTCTTC
CASSRRPETSGYDEQFF
>TRBJ2-4|TRBV9|-|TRBD1
TGTGCCGGCAGCCCGGGACAGGGGGAAAACATTCAGTACTTC
CAGSPGQGENIQYF
>TRBJ1-4|TRBV25-1|-|-
TGTGCCAGCAGTGAGAGGGGGTTGGGGGGAAGGGAAAAACTGTTTTTT
CASSERGLGGREKLFF
>TRBJ2-7|TRBV11-2|-|-
TGTGCCAGCAGCTTCCTCGGAGGCTCGGGCTACGAGCAGTACTTC
CASSFLGGSGYEQYF
>TRBJ2-1|TRBV7-3|few|-
TGTGCCAGCAGTCGGGGGTTCTCCTACAATGAGCAGTTCTTC
CASSRGFSYNEQFF
>TRBJ2-1|TRBV6-2/TRBV6-3|-|TRBD1
TGTGCCAGCAGCCGACAGGGGTCAAACAATGAGCAGTTCTTC
CASSRQGSNNEQFF
>TRBJ2-1|TRBV20-1|-|TRBD2
TGCAGTGCTAGTCAGCTAGCGGGAGGAGTTAATGAGCAGTTCTTC
CSASQLAGGVNEQFF
>TRBJ2-7|TRBV5-5|-|-
TGTGCCAGCAGCTCCGGGACCTACACAAGGAGCTCCTACAATGAGCAGTACTTC
CASSSGTYTRSSYNEQYF
>TRBJ1-6|TRBV20-1|once|-
TGCAGTGCTCCACGGCAGGGGAATAATTCACCCCTCCACTTT
CSAPRQGNNSPLHF
>TRBJ1-1|TRBV6-1|once|-
TGTGCCAGCGCCCTTACCACTGAAGCTTTCTTT
CASALTTEAFF
>TRBJ2-3|TRBV6-4|-|-
TGTGCCAGCAGTGTAGGGCTGGGAGATACGCAGTATTTT
CASSVGLGDTQYF
>TRBJ2-4|TRBV20-1|-|TRBD2
TGCAGTGCTAAACCGGGACTAGCGGGTCGGGACAAAAACATTCAGTACTTC
CSAKPGLAGRDKNIQYF
>TRBJ2-3|TRBV29-1|-|-
TGCAGCGGGCGATTTGGCACAGATACGCAGTATTTT
CSGRFGTDTQYF
>TRBJ2-7|TRBV29-1|few|TRBD2
TGCAGCGTTGAGGTGGCGGGAGCGACCTACGAGCAGTACTTC
CSVEVAGATYEQYF
>TRBJ2-2|TRBV6-2/TRBV6-3|-|-
TGTGCCAGCAGTTACTCTCCGGACTCTTACACCGGGGAGCTGTTTTTT
CASSYSPDSYTGELFF
>TRBJ2-5|TRBV20-1|-|-
TGCAGTGCTTTAGGACCTATACAAGAGACCCAGTACTTC
CSALGPIQETQYF
>TRBJ2-3|TRBV12-3/TRBV12-4|once|-
TGTGCCAGCGGTGAATACAAGGGTCCGCCAGATACGCAGTATTTT
CASGEYKGPPDTQYF
>TRBJ2-5|TRBV7-2|-|-
TGTACCAGCAGTCCCACTGGGGGGCACAATGAGCAGTACTTC
CTSSPTGGHNEQYF
>TRBJ1-2|TRBV24-1|-|-
TGTGCCTCCGCGGCGGGCGGCGGCTACACCTTC
CASAAGGGYTF
>TRBJ2-5|TRBV7-2|-|-
TGTGCCAGCAGCTTGGCACTATGGGAGACCCAGTACTTC
CASSLALWETQYF
>TRBJ2-2|TRBV4-3|-|-
TGCGCCAGCAGCCAAGCCCGGAGGGGGGTCAGGGAGCTGTTTTTT
CASSQARRGVRELFF
>TRBJ1-5|TRBV20-1|few|-
TGCAGTGCTAGAGATATGAGGGCCAGCAATCAGCCCCAGCATTTT
CSARDMRASNQPQHF
>TRBJ2-7|TRBV19|-|-
TGTGCCAGTCGACGCGAGGACAGCTTAATCTACGAGCAGTACTTC
CASRREDSLIYEQYF
>TRBJ2-7|TRBV12-5|-|-
TGTGCTAGTGGTATCGACCCCTCGACAGCCATCTCCTACGAGCAGTACTTC
CASGIDPSTAISYEQYF